These 27 T cell receptor beta chains were sequenced from one sample in a study of T cell responses to AZD1222 COVID-19 vaccine. Profiling relied on immunoSEQ multiplex PCR, and the TCRdb table lists in-frame clones only, not all of them. The top ten clones hold 16% of a sample with approximately 100,000 clones, about 90% of them seen once. Sequenced here: peripheral blood, sampled on day 0 of AZD1222 vaccination. The receptors were gathered from an adult in good health.

This chain joins TRBV11-2 and TRBJ2-1; TRBD2 matches at 14 bases. Trimming took 4 bases from V and 7 from J; bases not matched to a gene: 9. The CDR3 is 17 residues long. Germline V gene lookup returns CDR1 SGHAT and CDR2 FQNNGV. The CDR3 loop is CASSSGLAGGGGNEQFF. The CDR3 DNA sequence: TGTGCCAGCAGCTCAGGACTAGCGGGAGGAGGTGGGAATGAGCAGTTCTTC.

The V and J genes are TRBV4-2 and TRBJ2-3; TRBD1 agrees at 7 bases. With 3 bases clipped from V and 2 bases from J, the junction kept 11 bases outside the gene matches. The CDR3 sequence is 17 residues long. Germline V gene data show CDR1 as LGHNA and CDR2 as YNFKEQ. The CDR3 DNA reads as TGTGCCAGCAGCCAGTATTCCAGGACAGGTACCACAGATACGCAGTATTTT. Its translation is CASSQYSRTGTTDTQYF.

The chain has TRBV10-3 and TRBJ2-5; D might be TRBD1 (6 bases). From germline, CDR1 is ENHRY and CDR2 SYGVKD. The CDR3 covers 15 residues. V lost 0 bases, J lost 5 bases, and 13 bases lay in between. The CDR3 reads CAISESQGLRETQYF. The CDR3 DNA reads as TGTGCCATCAGTGAGTCGCAGGGGCTTAGGGAGACCCAGTACTTC.

The rearrangement uses TRBV19 and TRBJ1-4, with 10 bases that match TRBD1. CDR3 size: 17 residues. The junction had 11 bases not matched to a gene; V was cut back by 7 bases and J by 3 bases. CDR1 is LNHDA and CDR2 is SQIVND in the germline V gene (reference sequence). The CDR3 loop reads CASIRDRGEKANEKLFF. In nucleotides, the CDR3 is TGTGCCAGTATCCGGGACAGGGGAGAAAAGGCTAATGAAAAACTGTTTTTT.

The chain joins TRBV5-6 to TRBJ2-5, with 11 bases aligning to TRBD2. Germline V gene lookup returns CDR1 SGHDT and CDR2 YYEEEE. The CDR3 sequence is 19 residues long. V trimming: 4 bases; J trimming: 5 bases; junction bases outside the gene matches: 19. CDR3 nucleotide sequence: TGTGCCAGCAGCGCCCTCGTTTTGTCGGGACTAGCGGTGGTGGAGACCCAGTACTTC. This sequence encodes CASSALVLSGLAVVETQYF. Drawing the rest from reference TRBV5-6 and TRBJ2-5, the complete variable domain is DAGVTQSPTHLIKTRGQQVTLRCSPKSGHDTVSWYQQALGQGPQFIFQYYEEEERQRGNFPDRFSGHQFPNYSSELNVNALLLGDSALYLCASSALVLSGLAVVETQYFGPGTRLLVL.

V gene TRBV7-9 combines with J gene TRBJ2-7; TRBD1 aligns across 7 bases. Germline CDR1 and CDR2: SEHNR and FQNEAQ (reference sequence). The CDR3 runs 17 residues. The junction had 12 bases not matched to a gene; V was cut back by 1 base and J by 3 bases. CDR3 amino acids: CASSLGGPDRYNYEQYF. The CDR3 DNA reads TGTGCCAGCAGCTTAGGTGGGCCGGACAGGTATAACTACGAGCAGTACTTC. Drawing the rest from reference TRBV7-9 and TRBJ2-7, the complete variable domain is DTGVSQNPRHKITKRGQNVTFRCDPISEHNRLYWYRQTLGQGPEFLTYFQNEAQLEKSRLLSDRFSAERPKGSFSTLEIQRTEQGDSAMYLCASSLGGPDRYNYEQYFGPGTRLTVT.

With regard to this clone: One end of the junction varies from germline; a read error may be responsible. The chain combines TRBV6-5 with TRBJ1-1; no clear D. The CDR3 contains 11 residues. Germline V gene sequence: CDR1 MNHEY, CDR2 SVGAGI. The CDR3 nucleotides read TGTGCCAGCAGTTACAGTCGGGGATGGGTCTTT. Translating it yields CASSYSRGWVF.

The chain carries TRBV6-5 and TRBJ1-5; D gene unclear. Per germline, CDR1 MNHEY and CDR2 SVGAGI. V lost 11 bases, J lost 1 base, and 9 bases lay in between. The CDR3 extends over 12 amino acids. CDR3 loop: CAGRQSNQPQHF. In nucleotides, the CDR3 is TGTGCCGGCCGGCAGAGCAATCAGCCCCAGCATTTT.

This chain uses TRBV9 with TRBJ2-2; no clear D gene. CDR1 is SGDLS and CDR2 is YYNGEE in the germline V gene. The ends were cut back, 1 base at V and 0 bases at J, with 10 bases in the middle. The CDR3 is 16 amino acids. CDR3 DNA sequence: TGTGCCAGCAGCGTACTTGCGTTCTCGAACACCGGGGAGCTGTTTTTT. It is translated as CASSVLAFSNTGELFF.

V gene TRBV5-1 combines with J gene TRBJ2-5; TRBD2 agrees at 9 bases. J was trimmed by 4 bases and V by 4 bases; bases with no gene match: 11. Germline assignment: CDR1 SGHRS and CDR2 YFSETQ. CDR3 length: 16 amino acids. The CDR3: CASSPQRPTSGETQYF. The DNA for the CDR3 is TGCGCCAGCAGCCCCCAACGACCGACTAGCGGAGAGACCCAGTACTTC.

The V gene is TRBV27, the J gene TRBJ1-5; weak D call: TRBD1 (6 bases). The CDR3 is 13 amino acids. The germline V gene encodes CDR1 MNHEY and CDR2 SMNVEV (reference sequence). V was shortened by 5 bases and J by 7 bases, with 12 bases between the two germline ends. As DNA, the CDR3 is TGTGCCAGCAGTGAGGGGGGCTGGCAGCCCCAGCATTTT. It yields the protein CASSEGGWQPQHF.

This chain links TRBV10-2 with TRBJ2-7; D possibly corresponds to TRBD1 (6 bases). V was trimmed by 8 bases and J by 3 bases, leaving 11 bases between them. CDR1 and CDR2 from the germline V gene are WSHSY and SAAADI. The CDR3 extends over 12 amino acids. For the CDR3, the DNA is TGCGCCAGCGCACCCAGGGGCTACGAGCAGTACTTC. Protein product: CASAPRGYEQYF.

The V call is TRBV18, the J call TRBJ2-3; the match to TRBD2 covers 11 bases. The germline V gene encodes CDR1 KGHSH and CDR2 LQKENI. The CDR3 has 15 residues. V lost 1 base to trimming and J lost 4 bases; unmatched junction nucleotides: 1. DNA for the CDR3: TGTGCCAGCTCACCACGGACTAGCGGGTCAGATACGCAGTATTTT. Amino acids: CASSPRTSGSDTQYF.

The rearrangement links TRBV27 to TRBJ2-5; perhaps TRBD1 as D (6 bases). The V gene's germline CDR1 is MNHEY and CDR2 SMNVEV (reference sequence). Trimming cost V 5 bases and J 0 bases, with 28 bases left between them. There are 20 residues in the CDR3. CDR3 in DNA: TGTGCCAGCAGTCGGCGAAAAGACGATCGCCAGGGACACCACCAAGAGACCCAGTACTTC. Amino acid sequence: CASSRRKDDRQGHHQETQYF.

The chain uses TRBV28 and TRBJ1-1; tentative D call: TRBD1 (5 bases). Germline CDR1 MDHEN, CDR2 SYDVKM. V lost 4 bases and J 1 base, leaving 16 bases between the germline ends. The length of the CDR3 is 16 residues. CDR3: CASSSLGGLGNTEAFF. The CDR3 bases are TGTGCCAGCAGTTCCCTGGGGGGTTTAGGGAACACTGAAGCTTTCTTT.

Comment on this clone: The same CDR3 also results from other DNA sequences found in this sample. V is TRBV9 and J is TRBJ2-1, with D unresolved. This CDR3 is 14 amino acids long. V was trimmed by 0 bases and J by 0 bases, leaving 4 bases between them. Germline lookup yields CDR1 SGDLS and CDR2 YYNGEE. CDR3 protein: CASSVGSSYNEQFF. In nucleotides, the CDR3 is TGTGCCAGCAGCGTAGGGAGCTCCTACAATGAGCAGTTCTTC. The full variable domain, its missing parts supplied by reference TRBV9 and TRBJ2-1, is DSGVTQTPKHLITATGQRVTLRCSPRSGDLSVYWYQQSLDQGLQFLIQYYNGEERAKGNILERFSAQQFPDLHSELNLSSLELGDSALYFCASSVGSSYNEQFFGPGTRLTVL.

As DNA, the CDR3 is TGTGCCAGCAGCTTAGATGGGCTAGCAGGGGCCTACGAGCAGTACTTC. It specifies CASSLDGLAGAYEQYF. V and J are TRBV7-9 and TRBJ2-7; D possibly corresponds to TRBD1 (6 bases). The CDR3 extends over 16 amino acids. V lost 1 base and J 2 bases, leaving 15 bases between the germline ends. In germline, CDR1 is SEHNR, CDR2 FQNEAQ (reference sequence).

The chain employs TRBV6-5 and TRBJ2-7, with 10 bases aligning to TRBD1. Germline trimming cut 2 bases from V and 4 bases from J; bases unmatched to any gene: 5. CDR1 and CDR2 from the germline V gene are MNHEY and SVGAGI. CDR3 length: 15 amino acids. The CDR3: CASSYRGQGIYEQYF. The CDR3 DNA reads TGTGCCAGCAGTTACCGGGGACAGGGGATTTACGAGCAGTACTTC.

The J gene is TRBJ1-5, the V gene TRBV21-1; no DNA check was done on the table's D call, TRBD1. TRBV21-1 is an annotated pseudogene. The CDR3 has 16 residues. The CDR3 sequence is CASSKWPGARNQPQHF. CDR3 DNA: TGTGCCAGCAGCAAATGGCCAGGGGCTCGCAATCAGCCCCAGCATTTT.

This chain links TRBV2 with TRBJ2-2; no clear D gene. CDR1 is SNHLY, CDR2 FYNNEI, per germline. V was pared by 1 base and J by 1 base, with 4 bases between. CDR3 length: 14 amino acids. The CDR3 region has the DNA TGTGCCAGCAGTGAAGGGGTGAACACCGGGGAGCTGTTTTTT. This codes for CASSEGVNTGELFF.

This clone occurred once. The V and J genes are TRBV5-1 and TRBJ2-1, with TRBD2 as a possible D gene (6 bases). The CDR3 is made up of 14 amino acids. CDR1 and CDR2 (germline): SGHRS, YFSETQ. V lost 4 bases and J 4 bases, leaving 12 bases between the germline ends. The CDR3 DNA is TGCGCCAGCAGCAACTCGGGGGTTTACAATGAGCAGTTCTTC. Translated, it gives CASSNSGVYNEQFF. Filled out from reference TRBV5-1 and TRBJ2-1, the complete variable domain reads KAGVTQTPRYLIKTRGQQVTLSCSPISGHRSVSWYQQTPGQGLQFLFEYFSETQRNKGNFPGRFSGRQFSNSRSEMNVSTLELGDSALYLCASSNSGVYNEQFFGPGTRLTVL.

This clone is medium-sized by share. The chain joins TRBV7-6 to TRBJ2-7, with 9 bases identical to TRBD2. CDR1 and CDR2 (germline): SGHVS, FNYEAQ. With V trimmed by 1 base and J by 0 bases, 7 bases remained unmatched. CDR3 length: 17 residues. DNA for the CDR3: TGTGCCAGCAGCTTAGATCCCATAGCGGGAGCCTCCTACGAGCAGTACTTC. This codes for CASSLDPIAGASYEQYF.

The V call is TRBV6-6, the J call TRBJ2-6; no firm D call. This CDR3 has 15 amino acids. V was clipped by 6 bases and J by 0 bases, with 9 bases between them. CDR1 is MNHNY and CDR2 is SVGAGI in the germline V gene (reference sequence). The CDR3 nucleotides are TGTGCCAGCAGCCCTGGGGACTCTGGGGCCAACGTCCTGACTTTC. Translating it yields CASSPGDSGANVLTF.

The chain recombines TRBV18 with TRBJ1-5; tentatively, D is TRBD1 (5 bases). Germline lookup yields CDR1 KGHSH and CDR2 LQKENI. The CDR3 loop spans 15 amino acids. Trimming removed 3 bases at V and 0 bases at J, with 9 bases between. The CDR3 here is CASSPEGNSNQPQHF. CDR3 bases: TGTGCCAGCTCACCCGAGGGGAATAGCAATCAGCCCCAGCATTTT.

This clone has just one count. The genes are TRBV5-4 and TRBJ1-2, with 10 bases that match TRBD1. V lost 4 bases, J lost 3 bases, and 6 bases stayed unmatched. Germline assignment: CDR1 SGHNT and CDR2 YYREEE (reference sequence). The CDR3 contains 15 residues. The CDR3 sequence is CASSTRTGGDYGYTF. The CDR3 region has the DNA TGTGCCAGCAGCACCCGGACAGGGGGGGACTATGGCTACACCTTC. The full variable domain, completed using reference TRBV5-4 and TRBJ1-2, is ETGVTQSPTHLIKTRGQQVTLRCSSQSGHNTVSWYQQALGQGPQFIFQYYREEENGRGNFPPRFSGLQFPNYSSELNVNALELDDSALYLCASSTRTGGDYGYTFGSGTRLTVV.

This clone was observed once. V gene TRBV7-3 combines with J gene TRBJ1-6, with D possibly TRBD1 on 6 matching bases. This CDR3 spans 14 amino acids. The V end was cut by 5 bases, the J end by 6 bases, with 11 bases between. Germline-derived CDR1 and CDR2 are SGHTA and FQGTGA. This CDR3 reads CASSPRGGNSPLHF. CDR3 nucleotide sequence: TGTGCCAGCAGCCCCAGGGGAGGTAATTCACCCCTCCACTTT.

The chain joins TRBV18 to TRBJ2-7; D unresolved. Germline CDR1 and CDR2: KGHSH and LQKENI. This CDR3 is built from 10 residues. The V end was cut by 8 bases, the J end by 4 bases, with 6 bases between. The CDR3 nucleotides are TGTGCCAGCCCAAAATACGAGCAGTACTTC. It translates to CASPKYEQYF.